These 31 T cell receptor beta chains were all obtained from the same sample, sequenced in a study of control samples from healthy donors and cancer patients (dated by TCRdb to the early 2020s). Library method: the immunoSEQ multiplex PCR assay. Here the immuneACCESS table is served through TCRdb, limited to in-frame sequences with V and J called. Missing clones are a known gap in these copies; in checked studies unresolved V genes cover under half, and the rest lacks a known reason. For this sample the table gives around 150,000 clones, of which 85% to 90% were detected only once. The ten biggest clones cover around 12% of the sample. Sequencing was performed on blood. The receptors were gathered from a young man in good health.

This rearrangement joins TRBV7-6 to TRBJ1-2; 10 positions match TRBD1. Germline CDR1 SGHVS, CDR2 FNYEAQ. This CDR3 is built from 16 residues. V dropped 2 bases and J dropped 4; count of bases not matched to a gene: 7. CDR3 bases: TGTGCCAGCAGCTTAAGCCTCGGACAGGGGGGCTATGGCTACACCTTC. Translating it yields CASSLSLGQGGYGYTF.

Only one count was recorded for this clone. The chain recombines TRBV4-2 with TRBJ1-4, with TRBD1 identical over 10 bases. Germline lookup yields CDR1 LGHNA and CDR2 YNFKEQ. The CDR3 length is 16 residues. V was clipped by 1 base and J by 9 bases; unmatched bases: 8. CDR3 nucleotide sequence: TGTGCCAGCAGCCAAGTATCCACGGGACAGGGGAAAAAACTGTTTTTT. Translating it yields CASSQVSTGQGKKLFF.

The chain links TRBV10-1 to TRBJ2-7; possible D gene TRBD1, 7 bases. This CDR3 spans 18 amino acids. V was trimmed by 0 bases and J by 2 bases, leaving 20 bases between them. Germline V gene lookup returns CDR1 WNHNN and CDR2 SYGVQD (reference sequence). CDR3: CASSESAGQHNLTYEQYF. The CDR3 region has the DNA TGCGCCAGCAGTGAGTCTGCGGGACAGCATAACTTAACCTACGAGCAGTACTTC.

The genes are TRBV6-1 and TRBJ1-1; a possible D gene is TRBD1 (6 bases). Germline V gene lookup returns CDR1 MNHNS and CDR2 SASEGT. There are 12 residues in the CDR3. The V gene lost 1 base and the J gene lost 11 bases, with 11 bases spanning the gap. The CDR3 bases are TGTGCCAGCAGTGAAGTCAGGGGAGCCGCTTTCTTT. It is translated as CASSEVRGAAFF.

The V and J genes are TRBV6-5 and TRBJ2-5; D unresolved. The CDR3 runs 11 residues. V dropped 11 bases and J dropped 5 bases, with 12 bases sitting between them. Germline CDR1 reads MNHEY; CDR2 reads SVGAGI. The CDR3 loop reads CAAGLFETQYF. As DNA, the CDR3 is TGTGCCGCCGGGCTTTTCGAGACCCAGTACTTC.

The DNA of the CDR3 is TGTGCCAGCAGCTTAGGCCCCCTTACAGGGAGGGGCTACACCTTC. This encodes CASSLGPLTGRGYTF. V is TRBV7-2 and J is TRBJ1-2; perhaps TRBD1 as D (6 bases). This CDR3 region has 15 residues. The germline V gene encodes CDR1 SGHTA and CDR2 FQGNSA. Between the trimmed V and J ends, which lost 1 base and 8 bases, there was a span of 17 bases. Filled out from reference TRBV7-2 and TRBJ1-2, the complete variable domain reads GAGVSQSPSNKVTEKGKDVELRCDPISGHTALYWYRQSLGQGLEFLIYFQGNSAPDKSGLPSDRFSAERTGGSVSTLTIQRTQQEDSAVYLCASSLGPLTGRGYTFGSGTRLTVV.

The genes are TRBV5-4 and TRBJ1-2, with unresolved D. Trimming removed 1 base at V and 10 bases at J, with 14 bases between. The CDR3 has 13 residues. Germline CDR1 is SGHNT and CDR2 is YYREEE (reference sequence). The CDR3 loop is CASSLFSVWAYTF. CDR3 sequence (DNA): TGTGCCAGCAGCTTGTTTTCGGTTTGGGCCTACACCTTC.

The gene calls are TRBV29-1 and TRBJ2-1; D ambiguous. Trimming left V 4 bases short and J 5 bases short, with 9 bases between. The CDR3 loop spans 12 amino acids. Germline V gene lookup returns CDR1 SQVTM and CDR2 ANQGSEA. This chain's CDR3 is CSVGLAHNEQFF. The CDR3 coding sequence is TGCAGCGTTGGACTGGCCCACAATGAGCAGTTCTTC.

The chain carries TRBV27 and TRBJ2-6; possible D gene TRBD2, 5 bases. V was shortened by 2 bases and J by 1 base, with 9 bases between the two germline ends. The CDR3 extends over 16 amino acids. The V gene's germline CDR1 is MNHEY and CDR2 SMNVEV (reference sequence). The CDR3 loop reads CASSLRGQSGANVLTF. CDR3 sequence (DNA): TGTGCCAGCAGTTTAAGAGGGCAATCTGGGGCCAACGTCCTGACTTTC.

The V call is TRBV5-6, the J call TRBJ2-7; D gene uncertain. The ends were cut back, 0 bases at V and 2 bases at J, with 9 bases in the middle. The germline V gene has CDR1 SGHDT and CDR2 YYEEEE. The CDR3 is made up of 14 amino acids. The CDR3 loop reads CASSLGIPPYEQYF. The CDR3, as DNA: TGTGCCAGCAGCTTGGGGATACCCCCCTACGAGCAGTACTTC.

The chain links TRBV18 to TRBJ2-6; D is undetermined. The CDR3 runs to 13 residues. In germline, CDR1 is KGHSH, CDR2 LQKENI. Trimming took 6 bases from V and 0 from J, leaving 3 bases between them. The CDR3 DNA follows: TGTGCCAGCTCTTCCTCTGGGGCCAACGTCCTGACTTTC. Translating gives CASSSSGANVLTF.

The chain carries TRBV19 and TRBJ2-5; D unclear. The CDR3 consists of 13 residues. The germline gives CDR1 LNHDA, CDR2 SQIVND (reference sequence). V was shortened by 2 bases and J by 5 bases, with 9 bases between the two germline ends. CDR3 residues: CASSIRQDETQYF. The CDR3, as DNA: TGTGCCAGTAGTATAAGGCAGGACGAGACCCAGTACTTC.

This chain uses TRBV18 with TRBJ2-5; D is possibly TRBD2 (6 bases). This CDR3 region has 13 residues. Germline V CDR1 and CDR2: KGHSH, LQKENI. Trimming removed 0 bases from V and 5 bases from J, with 7 bases in between. The chain's CDR3 is CASSPPEGETQYF. The CDR3 DNA is TGTGCCAGCTCACCACCGGAGGGGGAGACCCAGTACTTC.

The genes are TRBV28 and TRBJ1-1, with unresolved D. Germline loops: CDR1 MDHEN, CDR2 SYDVKM. The CDR3 sequence is 12 residues long. Trimming shortened V by 6 bases and J by 3 bases, and 8 bases separated the two germline ends. CDR3 loop: CASSSEDTEAFF. The DNA for the CDR3 is TGTGCCAGCAGCTCGGAGGACACTGAAGCTTTCTTT. The full variable domain, its missing parts supplied by reference TRBV28 and TRBJ1-1, is DVKVTQSSRYLVKRTGEKVFLECVQDMDHENMFWYRQDPGLGLRLIYFSYDVKMKEKGDIPEGYSVSREKKERFSLILESASTNQTSMYLCASSSEDTEAFFGQGTRLTVV.

The V gene is TRBV18, the J gene TRBJ2-5; TRBD2 aligns across 7 bases. This CDR3 region has 15 residues. Germline trimming cut 4 bases from V and 1 base from J; bases unmatched to any gene: 6. Looked up from germline, CDR1 is KGHSH and CDR2 is LQKENI. CDR3 coding DNA: TGTGCCAGCTCACGGCTGGGACTACTCCAAGAGACCCAGTACTTC. Encoded protein: CASSRLGLLQETQYF.

This rearrangement joins TRBV19 to TRBJ2-7; 10 bases match TRBD1. Trimming at V came to 7 bases and at J to 9 bases, leaving 12 bases not matched to a gene. CDR1 and CDR2 (germline): LNHDA, SQIVND (reference sequence). The CDR3 runs to 14 residues. The CDR3 loop is CASIPGQGSVRQYF. In DNA form, the CDR3 reads TGTGCCAGTATCCCGGGACAGGGGTCTGTGAGGCAGTACTTC.

Notes on this clone: Germline and junction disagree at one end, which may indicate a read error. The V call is TRBV28, the J call TRBJ2-7; TRBD2 agrees at 7 bases. The germline CDR1 and CDR2 sequences are MDHEN and SYDVKM. CDR3 length: 12 residues. CDR3 amino acids: CASSPGPPGRIF. Written as DNA, the CDR3 is TGTGCCAGCAGCCCAGGGCCCCCCGGGAGGATCTTC.

The rearrangement joins TRBV7-6 to TRBJ2-3; tentative D call: TRBD2 (5 bases). With 4 bases removed from V and 0 bases from J, the gap between germline ends came to 8 bases. Germline CDR1 and CDR2: SGHVS and FNYEAQ. The CDR3 sequence is 14 residues long. Written as DNA, the CDR3 is TGTGCCAGCAGCTCCGGGGTTAGCACAGATACGCAGTATTTT. Translation gives CASSSGVSTDTQYF.

The chain carries TRBV2 and TRBJ1-1; 7 bases fit TRBD1. The CDR3 length is 15 residues. J gave up 4 bases and V 6 bases, and 11 bases lay outside the gene matches. CDR1 is SNHLY and CDR2 is FYNNEI in the germline V gene. CDR3 in DNA: TGTGCCAGCAGGGCGACTCCGGGACAGATCACTGAAGCTTTCTTT. Amino acid sequence: CASRATPGQITEAFF.

Notes on this clone: One end of the junction fails to match germline, which may point to a read error. V and J are TRBV7-9 and TRBJ1-3; D gene ambiguous. The length of the CDR3 is 12 residues. Germline V gives CDR1 SEHNR, CDR2 FQNEAQ (reference sequence). For the CDR3, the DNA is TGTGCCAGCAGCCCGAGGAAGGGAGGGTTACATTTT. It encodes CASSPRKGGLHF.

V gene TRBV5-8 combines with J gene TRBJ1-5; the D gene is possibly TRBD1 (6 bases). The germline CDR1 and CDR2 sequences are SGHTS and YDEGEE. The CDR3 runs to 16 residues. Deletions cut 4 bases from V and 5 bases from J, with 19 bases between. The CDR3 loop is CASSAGSGDGDQPQHF. The CDR3, as DNA: TGTGCCAGCAGCGCTGGATCAGGGGATGGAGATCAGCCCCAGCATTTT.

This chain uses TRBV11-2 with TRBJ2-1; TRBD2 is a possible D gene (6 bases). V lost 6 bases, J lost 6 bases, and 18 bases lay in between. Germline lookup yields CDR1 SGHAT and CDR2 FQNNGV. There are 15 residues in the CDR3. The CDR3: CASSYYLTSANEQFF. DNA of the CDR3: TGTGCCAGCAGTTACTATCTGACTAGTGCCAATGAGCAGTTCTTC.

The chain carries TRBV24-1 and TRBJ1-3, with D possibly being TRBD1 (6 bases). The length of the CDR3 is 13 residues. The V gene's germline CDR1 is KGHDR and CDR2 SFDVKD. V was clipped by 11 bases and J by 2 bases, with 12 bases between them. The CDR3 DNA reads TGTGCCATCCAGGGGAAGGCTGGAAACACCATATATTTT. Its translation: CAIQGKAGNTIYF.

J is TRBJ2-2 and V is TRBV24-1, with TRBD2 matching over 13 bases. The CDR3 length is 17 residues. Germline V lookup: CDR1 KGHDR, CDR2 SFDVKD. The trim removed 4 bases at V and 6 bases at J, leaving 7 bases unmatched. CDR3 residues: CATSDHTSGRASGELFF. For the CDR3, the DNA is TGTGCCACCAGTGACCACACTAGCGGGAGGGCCTCCGGGGAGCTGTTTTTT.

The table lists this clone with a count of one. V and J are TRBV5-1 and TRBJ2-5; perhaps TRBD2 as D (5 bases). There are 12 residues in the CDR3. The V end lost 7 bases, the J end lost 5 bases, and 12 bases lay between the germline ends. The germline V gene encodes CDR1 SGHRS and CDR2 YFSETQ. CDR3 amino acids: CASHIGEETQYF. In DNA form, the CDR3 reads TGCGCCAGCCACATTGGGGAGGAGACCCAGTACTTC.

The V call is TRBV6-5, the J call TRBJ2-7; D is undetermined. This CDR3 is 14 amino acids long. Trimming shortened V by 9 bases and J by 2 bases, and 17 bases separated the two germline ends. CDR1 is MNHEY, CDR2 SVGAGI, per germline. This CDR3 reads CARPSVLDAYEQYF. CDR3 DNA: TGTGCCAGACCCTCGGTGTTGGACGCCTACGAGCAGTACTTC.

The chain couples TRBV13 to TRBJ1-1; TRBD1 is a possible D gene (5 bases). CDR3 length: 16 amino acids. Germline CDR1 is PRHDT and CDR2 is FYEKMQ (reference sequence). The V end lost 5 bases, the J end lost 5 bases, and 21 bases lay between the germline ends. The CDR3 loop is CASSQGGSRSWTEAFF. CDR3 coding DNA: TGTGCCAGCAGCCAGGGAGGCTCGAGAAGTTGGACTGAAGCTTTCTTT.

The chain combines TRBV3-1 (or the pseudogene TRBV3-2) with TRBJ1-4, with D tentatively TRBD1 (6 bases). This CDR3 comprises 16 residues. Germline loops: CDR1 LGHDT, CDR2 YNNKEL (reference sequence). Deletions cut 3 bases from V and 4 bases from J, with 15 bases between. The CDR3 nucleotides read TGTGCCAGCAGCCAGACGTGGGGGCCGAGTAATGAAAAACTGTTTTTT. Translated: CASSQTWGPSNEKLFF.

This rearrangement joins TRBV7-2 to TRBJ2-3; D remains unclear. Germline CDR1 is SGHTA and CDR2 is FQGNSA. With 0 bases removed from V and 4 bases from J, the gap between germline ends came to 11 bases. The CDR3 length is 15 residues. CDR3: CASSLAGIASDTQYF. DNA of the CDR3: TGTGCCAGCAGCTTAGCTGGGATCGCATCAGATACGCAGTATTTT.

The V gene is TRBV24-1, the J gene TRBJ2-2, with D unresolved. The CDR3 consists of 16 residues. Germline CDR1 KGHDR, CDR2 SFDVKD. V dropped 5 bases and J dropped 0 bases, with 12 bases sitting between them. The CDR3 region is CATSAFRAPNTGELFF. Written as DNA, the CDR3 is TGTGCCACCAGTGCCTTTCGGGCCCCGAACACCGGGGAGCTGTTTTTT.

The V and J genes are TRBV28 and TRBJ2-7; D is unclear. The ends were cut back, 6 bases at V and 2 bases at J, with 5 bases in the middle. The CDR3 is made up of 11 amino acids. Germline values: CDR1 MDHEN, CDR2 SYDVKM. For the CDR3, the DNA is TGTGCCAGCAGGGACCCCTACGAGCAGTACTTC. Its translation is CASRDPYEQYF. The full variable domain, in which reference TRBV28 and TRBJ2-7 provide the parts outside the CDR3, is DVKVTQSSRYLVKRTGEKVFLECVQDMDHENMFWYRQDPGLGLRLIYFSYDVKMKEKGDIPEGYSVSREKKERFSLILESASTNQTSMYLCASRDPYEQYFGPGTRLTVT.